Each of the 12 T cell receptor beta chains below was sequenced from the same sample in a study of T cell responses to AZD1222 COVID-19 vaccine. The method was immunoSEQ multiplex PCR; TCRdb's version includes in-frame clones alone and lacks a portion of them. The profile shows some 200,000 clones, under 95% of them singletons. The specimen was peripheral blood, collected on day 0 of MenACWY control vaccination. These receptors were obtained from an adult in good health.

V usage is TRBV5-1 and J usage is TRBJ2-3; 10 bases fit TRBD2. The trim removed 0 bases at V and 2 bases at J, leaving 3 bases unmatched. The CDR3 consists of 16 residues. The germline CDR1 and CDR2 sequences are SGHRS and YFSETQ. CDR3 nucleotides: TGCGCCAGCAGCTTGGGACTAGCGGGTCACACAGATACGCAGTATTTT. Protein: CASSLGLAGHTDTQYF.

The rearrangement uses TRBV10-2 and TRBJ2-2; the D is unclear. The CDR3 is 11 amino acids. V shed 7 bases and J shed 3 bases, with 3 bases lying between them. Germline lookup yields CDR1 WSHSY and CDR2 SAAADI. In nucleotides, the CDR3 is TGCGCCAGCACTCACACCGGGGAGCTGTTTTTT. Encoded protein: CASTHTGELFF.

J is TRBJ1-2 and V is TRBV7-2, with unresolved D. The CDR3 consists of 15 residues. Germline V gives CDR1 SGHTA, CDR2 FQGNSA. Trimming took off 5 bases at V and 6 bases at J, with 19 bases between the two ends. Here the CDR3 DNA reads TGTGCCAGCAGCCGGGAAGGGTCTTTCCGACATGGCTACACCTTC. Its protein is CASSREGSFRHGYTF.

The rearrangement links TRBV6-1 to TRBJ1-5, with a tentative D call TRBD1 (5 bases). V was clipped by 4 bases and J by 3 bases, with 10 bases between them. This CDR3 contains 14 residues. CDR1 MNHNS and CDR2 SASEGT come from the germline V gene. In nucleotides, the CDR3 is TGTGCCAGCAGTGTAGCAGGGTACAATCAGCCCCAGCATTTT. It is translated as CASSVAGYNQPQHF.

V usage is TRBV18 and J usage is TRBJ2-2; D is possibly TRBD1 (5 bases). CDR1 and CDR2 from the germline V gene are KGHSH and LQKENI. The CDR3 is 13 amino acids. V was cut by 6 bases and J by 1 base, with 6 bases left in between. CDR3 region: CASSQGNTGELFF. CDR3 bases: TGTGCCAGCTCTCAGGGGAACACCGGGGAGCTGTTTTTT.

As for this clone: The sample contains more than one DNA sequence encoding this CDR3. This chain links TRBV7-9 with TRBJ1-2, with D uncertain. The CDR3 covers 11 residues. CDR1 and CDR2 from the germline V gene are SEHNR and FQNEAQ (reference sequence). The ends were cut back, 5 bases at V and 4 bases at J, with 5 bases in the middle. CDR3 protein: CASSPSYGYTF. The CDR3 DNA is TGTGCCAGCAGCCCAAGCTATGGCTACACCTTC.

The chain combines TRBV5-1 with TRBJ1-3, with no clear D. The CDR3 sequence is 17 residues long. The ends were cut back, 0 bases at V and 0 bases at J, with 13 bases in the middle. Germline lookup yields CDR1 SGHRS and CDR2 YFSETQ. CDR3 protein: CASSLEFTGSSGNTIYF. CDR3 DNA: TGCGCCAGCAGCTTGGAGTTCACGGGGAGCTCTGGAAACACCATATATTTT.

V usage is TRBV12-3 or TRBV12-4 and J usage is TRBJ1-2; D remains ambiguous. There are 13 residues in the CDR3. The V gene lost 7 bases and the J gene lost 4 bases, with 13 bases spanning the gap. The CDR3: CASTTDGSYGYTF. Here the CDR3 DNA reads TGTGCCAGCACCACAGACGGGTCCTATGGCTACACCTTC.

This clone was observed once. The rearrangement links TRBV28 to TRBJ1-1, with D hard to call. The ends were cut back, 8 bases at V and 0 bases at J, with 19 bases in the middle. The CDR3 contains 16 residues. The V gene's germline CDR1 is MDHEN and CDR2 SYDVKM. The CDR3 loop is CASPGTDGRLNTEAFF. The CDR3 DNA is TGTGCCAGCCCGGGTACGGACGGAAGATTGAACACTGAAGCTTTCTTT. The complete variable domain, with remaining parts taken from reference TRBV28 and TRBJ1-1, reads DVKVTQSSRYLVKRTGEKVFLECVQDMDHENMFWYRQDPGLGLRLIYFSYDVKMKEKGDIPEGYSVSREKKERFSLILESASTNQTSMYLCASPGTDGRLNTEAFFGQGTRLTVV.

The V gene is TRBV30, the J gene TRBJ1-1; D is unresolved. Trimming removed 0 bases from V and 4 bases from J, with 21 bases in between. Germline CDR1 and CDR2: GTSNPN and SVGIG (reference sequence). This CDR3 comprises 17 residues. In nucleotides, the CDR3 is TGTGCCTGGAGTGTACGCCAGGTCGGGAGGTCGGGCACTGAAGCTTTCTTT. It encodes CAWSVRQVGRSGTEAFF.

V usage is TRBV7-2 and J usage is TRBJ1-2, with no clear D. CDR1 is SGHTA and CDR2 is FQGNSA in the germline V gene. This CDR3 has 17 residues. V was pared by 0 bases and J by 0 bases, with 14 bases between. CDR3 DNA sequence: TGTGCCAGCAGCTTAGCGGGAACCCAGTTAGCTAACTATGGCTACACCTTC. Translation gives CASSLAGTQLANYGYTF.

The chain links TRBV30 to TRBJ1-1, with D uncertain. This CDR3 is 12 amino acids long. Trimming took 6 bases from V and 5 from J, leaving 13 bases between them. Germline CDR1 is GTSNPN and CDR2 is SVGIG (reference sequence). CDR3 amino acids: CACGVAGTEAFF. The CDR3 coding sequence is TGTGCCTGCGGGGTAGCGGGAACTGAAGCTTTCTTT.